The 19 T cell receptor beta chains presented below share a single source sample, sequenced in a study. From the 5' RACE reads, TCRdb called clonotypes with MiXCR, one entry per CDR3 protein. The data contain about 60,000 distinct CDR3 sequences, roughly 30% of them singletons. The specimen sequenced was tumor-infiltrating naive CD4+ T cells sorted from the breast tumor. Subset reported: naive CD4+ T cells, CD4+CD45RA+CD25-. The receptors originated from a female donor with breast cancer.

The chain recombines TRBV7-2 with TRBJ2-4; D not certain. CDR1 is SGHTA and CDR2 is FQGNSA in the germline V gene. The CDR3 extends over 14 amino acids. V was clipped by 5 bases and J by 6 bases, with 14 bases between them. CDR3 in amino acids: CASSDTLGRNIQYF. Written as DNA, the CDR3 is TGTGCCAGCAGCGACACGCTGGGTAGAAACATTCAGTACTTC.

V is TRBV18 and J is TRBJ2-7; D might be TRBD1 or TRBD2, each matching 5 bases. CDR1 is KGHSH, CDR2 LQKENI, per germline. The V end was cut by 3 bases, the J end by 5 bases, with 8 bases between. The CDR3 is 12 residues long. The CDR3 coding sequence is TGTGCCAGCTCACCTCAGGGAGACGAGCAGTACTTC. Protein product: CASSPQGDEQYF.

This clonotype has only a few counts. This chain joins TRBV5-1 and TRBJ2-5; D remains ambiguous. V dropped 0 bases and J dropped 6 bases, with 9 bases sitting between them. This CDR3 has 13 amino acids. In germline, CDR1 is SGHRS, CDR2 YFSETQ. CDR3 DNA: TGCGCCAGCAGCTTGGACAGCGAACAGACCCAGTACTTC. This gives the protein CASSLDSEQTQYF.

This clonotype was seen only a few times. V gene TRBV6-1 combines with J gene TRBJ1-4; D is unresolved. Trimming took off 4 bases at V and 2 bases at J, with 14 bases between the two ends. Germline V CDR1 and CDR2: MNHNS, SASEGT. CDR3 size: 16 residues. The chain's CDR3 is CASSATFGGTNEKLFF. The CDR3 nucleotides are TGTGCCAGCAGTGCGACTTTTGGAGGGACTAATGAAAAACTGTTTTTT.

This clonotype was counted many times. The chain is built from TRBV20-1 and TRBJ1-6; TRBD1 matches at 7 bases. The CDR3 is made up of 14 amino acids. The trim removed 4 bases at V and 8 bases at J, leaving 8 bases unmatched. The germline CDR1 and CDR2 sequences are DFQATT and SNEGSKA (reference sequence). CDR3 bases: TGCAGTGCTACCCGACAGGGAGGGGATTCACCCCTCCACTTT. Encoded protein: CSATRQGGDSPLHF.

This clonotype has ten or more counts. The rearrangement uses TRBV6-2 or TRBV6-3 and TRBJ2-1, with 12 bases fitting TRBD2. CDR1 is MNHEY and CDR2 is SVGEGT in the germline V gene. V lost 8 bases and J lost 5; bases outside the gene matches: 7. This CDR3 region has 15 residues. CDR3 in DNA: TGTGCCAGCCGACATCGACTAGCGGGAGACAATGAGCAGTTCTTC. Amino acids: CASRHRLAGDNEQFF.

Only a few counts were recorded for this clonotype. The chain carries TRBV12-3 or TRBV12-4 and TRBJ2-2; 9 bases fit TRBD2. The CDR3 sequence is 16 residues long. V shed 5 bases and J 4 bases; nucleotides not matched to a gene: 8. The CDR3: CASSPGTSSGTGELFF. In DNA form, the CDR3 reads TGTGCCAGCAGTCCCGGGACTAGCTCTGGCACCGGGGAGCTGTTTTTT.

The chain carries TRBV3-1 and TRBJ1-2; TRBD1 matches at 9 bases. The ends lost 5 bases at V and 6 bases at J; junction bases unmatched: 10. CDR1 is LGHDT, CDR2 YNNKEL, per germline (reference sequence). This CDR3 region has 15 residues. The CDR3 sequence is CASSSRDREIDGYTF. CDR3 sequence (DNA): TGTGCCAGCAGCAGCCGGGACAGGGAAATCGATGGCTACACCTTC.

In DNA form, the CDR3 reads TGCGCCAGCAGCCAAACCACCGGGACAGGCCTGACCCAGTACTTC. Its protein product is CASSQTTGTGLTQYF. The chain links TRBV5-1 to TRBJ2-5, with 8 bases lining up with TRBD1. Trimming removed 4 bases from V and 7 bases from J; junction bases left unmatched: 12. This CDR3 region has 15 residues. Germline CDR1 reads SGHRS; CDR2 reads YFSETQ. Full variable domain (rest looked up from reference TRBV5-1 and TRBJ2-5): KAGVTQTPRYLIKTRGQQVTLSCSPISGHRSVSWYQQTPGQGLQFLFEYFSETQRNKGNFPGRFSGRQFSNSRSEMNVSTLELGDSALYLCASSQTTGTGLTQYFGPGTRLLVL.

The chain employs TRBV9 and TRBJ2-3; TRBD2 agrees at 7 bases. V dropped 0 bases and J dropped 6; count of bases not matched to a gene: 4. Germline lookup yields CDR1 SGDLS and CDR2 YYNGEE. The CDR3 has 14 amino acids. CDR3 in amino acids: CASSVGGRADTQYF. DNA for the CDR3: TGTGCCAGCAGCGTAGGAGGGAGGGCCGATACGCAGTATTTT.

The DNA for the CDR3 is TGTGCCAGCAGCTCCGAACAGACAAGGAACACTGAAGCTTTCTTT. Translating gives CASSSEQTRNTEAFF. This chain links TRBV7-8 with TRBJ1-1; D not resolved. Germline V lookup: CDR1 SGHVS, CDR2 FQNEAQ. Trimming cost V 4 bases and J 1 base, with 13 bases left between them. The CDR3 has 15 amino acids. The whole variable domain, remainder taken from reference TRBV7-8 and TRBJ1-1, is GAGVSQSPRYKVAKRGQDVALRCDPISGHVSLFWYQQALGQGPEFLTYFQNEAQLDKSGLPSDRFFAERPEGSVSTLKIQRTQQEDSAVYLCASSSEQTRNTEAFFGQGTRLTVV.

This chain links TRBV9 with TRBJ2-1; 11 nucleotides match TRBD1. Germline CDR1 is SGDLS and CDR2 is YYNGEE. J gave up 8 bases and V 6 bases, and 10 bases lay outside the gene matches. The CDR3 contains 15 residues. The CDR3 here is CASTISGTGGDEQFF. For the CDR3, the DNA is TGTGCCAGCACCATCTCCGGGACAGGGGGGGATGAGCAGTTCTTC.

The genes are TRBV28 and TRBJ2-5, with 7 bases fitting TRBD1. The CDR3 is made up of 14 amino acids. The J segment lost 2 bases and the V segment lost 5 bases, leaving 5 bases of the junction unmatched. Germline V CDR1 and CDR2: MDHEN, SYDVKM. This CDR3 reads CASSIGTAQETQYF. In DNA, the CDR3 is TGTGCCAGCAGTATCGGGACAGCACAAGAGACCCAGTACTTC.

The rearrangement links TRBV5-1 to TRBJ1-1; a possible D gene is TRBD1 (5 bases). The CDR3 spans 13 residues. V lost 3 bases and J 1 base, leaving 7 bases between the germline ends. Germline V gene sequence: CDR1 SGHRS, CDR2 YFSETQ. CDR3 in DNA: TGCGCCAGCAGCTACGGACAGAACACTGAAGCTTTCTTT. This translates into CASSYGQNTEAFF.

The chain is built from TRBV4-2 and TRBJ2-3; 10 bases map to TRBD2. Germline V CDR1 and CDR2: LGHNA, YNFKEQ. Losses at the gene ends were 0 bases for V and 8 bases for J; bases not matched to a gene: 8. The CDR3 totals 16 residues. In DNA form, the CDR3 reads TGTGCCAGCAGCCAAGAGGATAGCGGGGGGAAGGGTACGCAGTATTTT. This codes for CASSQEDSGGKGTQYF.

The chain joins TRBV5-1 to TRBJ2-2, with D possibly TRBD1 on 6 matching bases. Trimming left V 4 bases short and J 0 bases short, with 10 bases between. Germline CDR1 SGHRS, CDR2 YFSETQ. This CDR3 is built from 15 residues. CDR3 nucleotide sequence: TGCGCCAGCAGCGAGAGGACAGCGAACACCGGGGAGCTGTTTTTT. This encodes CASSERTANTGELFF.

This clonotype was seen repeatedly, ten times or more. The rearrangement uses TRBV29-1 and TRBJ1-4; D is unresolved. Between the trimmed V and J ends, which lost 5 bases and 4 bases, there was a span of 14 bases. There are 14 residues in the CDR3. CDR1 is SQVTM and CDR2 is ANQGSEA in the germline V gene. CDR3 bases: TGCAGCGTTAAGGGTACACCAGATAATGAAAAACTGTTTTTT. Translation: CSVKGTPDNEKLFF.

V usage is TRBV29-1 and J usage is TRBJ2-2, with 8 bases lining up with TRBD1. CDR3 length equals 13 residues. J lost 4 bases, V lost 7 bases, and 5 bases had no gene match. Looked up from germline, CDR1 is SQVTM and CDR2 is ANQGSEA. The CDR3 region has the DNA TGCAGCGCCGGACAGGGTATCACCGGGGAGCTGTTTTTT. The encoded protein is CSAGQGITGELFF.

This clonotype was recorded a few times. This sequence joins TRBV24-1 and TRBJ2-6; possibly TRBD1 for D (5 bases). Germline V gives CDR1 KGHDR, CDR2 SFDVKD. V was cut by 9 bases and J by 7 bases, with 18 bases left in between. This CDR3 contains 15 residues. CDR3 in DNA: TGTGCCACCGGGTCCGACAGCCGTTCTGCCAACGTCCTGACTTTC. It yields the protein CATGSDSRSANVLTF.